This TCR beta chain was captured in a study of regulatory T cells in long-lasting Graves disease. The CDR3 is 15 residues long. CDR1 and CDR2 (germline): KGHDR, SFDVKD. V gave up 5 bases and J gave up 2 bases; unmatched junction bases: 4. Time point defined: persistent/refractory GD, antithyroid drugs over 5 years with positive TRAb. Making the TCR library involved RNA that had been extracted from PBMCs. The study, taken as a whole, reports: Accuracy was perhaps lowered by the small sample size. Among the persistent patients, 2,741 public clonotypes were shared, more than the roughly 970 shared among new patients. TCR diversity in persistent Graves' patients was below that of newly diagnosed ones. When disease was persistent, TRBV28, TRBJ1-2 and TRBJ2-5 were the favored segments.

CDR3 regions were amplified by Arm-PCR using iRepertoire HTBI primers to build TCR beta libraries. TCRdb re-called the multiplex PCR reads with MiXCR, one entry per CDR3 protein. The sample consists of more than 300,000 distinct CDR3 sequences, around 19% of them appearing once. This clonotype was observed at least ten times. Its antigen is still unknown. This TCR was sampled from a female donor with Graves disease. This material consisted of peripheral blood mononuclear cells (PBMCs), taken when the disease was refractory, from a patient treated with antithyroid drugs. This chain uses TRBV24-1 with TRBJ2-5, with TRBD1 matching 10 bases. The CDR3 reads CATSGTGGFQETQYF. CDR3 bases: TGTGCCACCAGTGGGACAGGGGGATTTCAAGAGACCCAGTACTTC.